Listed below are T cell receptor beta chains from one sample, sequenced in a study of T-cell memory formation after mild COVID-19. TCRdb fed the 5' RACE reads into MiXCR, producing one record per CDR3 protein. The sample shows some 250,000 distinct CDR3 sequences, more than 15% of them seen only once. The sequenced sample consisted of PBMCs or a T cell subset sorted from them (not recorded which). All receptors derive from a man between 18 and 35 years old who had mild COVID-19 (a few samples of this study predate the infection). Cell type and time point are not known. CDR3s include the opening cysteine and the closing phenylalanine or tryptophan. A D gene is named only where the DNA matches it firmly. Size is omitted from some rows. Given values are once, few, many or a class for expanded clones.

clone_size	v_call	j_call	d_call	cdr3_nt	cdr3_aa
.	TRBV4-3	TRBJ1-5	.	TGCGCCAGCAGCCAAGAGAGCACAGATCAGCCCCAGCATTTT	CASSQESTDQPQHF
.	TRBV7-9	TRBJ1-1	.	TGTGCCAGCAGCTTACTGGGGGCAAACACTGAAGCTTTCTTT	CASSLLGANTEAFF
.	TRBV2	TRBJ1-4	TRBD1	TGTGCCAGCAGTGAAGCGCTGGGGACAGGGAGTGGTGAAAAACTGTTTTTT	CASSEALGTGSGEKLFF
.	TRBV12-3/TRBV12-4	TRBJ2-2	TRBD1	TGTGCCAGCAGTTTACAGACAGGGTACACCGGGGAGCTGTTTTTT	CASSLQTGYTGELFF
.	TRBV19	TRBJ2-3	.	TGTGCCAGTAGTTCGACCCAGCGGCAGGGGGGAGGCACAGATACGCAGTATTTT	CASSSTQRQGGGTDTQYF
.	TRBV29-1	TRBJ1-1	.	TGCAGCGTAGACTCAGGGAGGACTGAAGCTTTCTTT	CSVDSGRTEAFF
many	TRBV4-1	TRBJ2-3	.	TGCGCCAGCAGCCAAGAAGCAACAGGGCCAGATACGCAGTATTTT	CASSQEATGPDTQYF
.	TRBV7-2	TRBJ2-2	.	TGTGCCAGCAGCGGGGGGACAGCCGGCACCGGGGAGCTGTTTTTT	CASSGGTAGTGELFF
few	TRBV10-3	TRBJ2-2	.	TGTGCCATCAGTGAGGCTTACCCCGGGGAGCTGTTTTTT	CAISEAYPGELFF
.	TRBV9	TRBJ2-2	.	TGTGCCAGCAGCGTCTCTAGACTGGAACTCACCGGGGAGCTGTTTTTT	CASSVSRLELTGELFF
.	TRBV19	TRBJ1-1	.	TGTGCCAGTAGTATAAATCCGGGAGGGGACACTGAAGCTTTCTTT	CASSINPGGDTEAFF
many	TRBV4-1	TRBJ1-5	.	TGCGCCAGCAGCCAAGGAGCTTACCGTTGGGAGCAGCCCCAGCATTTT	CASSQGAYRWEQPQHF
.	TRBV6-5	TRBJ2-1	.	TGTGCCAGCAGTCCGGACACAGACAATGAGCAGTTCTTC	CASSPDTDNEQFF
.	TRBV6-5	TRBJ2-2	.	TGTGCCAGCAGTTACACCGCTAGCACCGGGGAGCTGTTTTTT	CASSYTASTGELFF
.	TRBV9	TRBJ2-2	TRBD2	TGTGCCAGCAGCGTCGGGACTATCAGCACCGGGGAGCTGTTTTTT	CASSVGTISTGELFF
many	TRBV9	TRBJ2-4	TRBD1	TGTGCCAGCAGCGTAGGGACAGGGGTATTTGGAAACATTCAGTACTTC	CASSVGTGVFGNIQYF
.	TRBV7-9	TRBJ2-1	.	TGTGCCAGCAGCCTACTCACAGGGTTCGGGGATGACCAGTTCTTC	CASSLLTGFGDDQFF
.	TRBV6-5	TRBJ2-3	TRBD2	TGTGCCAGCGGGGACTATAAAAGCGATACGCAGTATTTT	CASGDYKSDTQYF
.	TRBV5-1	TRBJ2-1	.	TGCGCCAGCAGCTTGTCAGGCTCCTACAATGAGCAGTTCTTC	CASSLSGSYNEQFF
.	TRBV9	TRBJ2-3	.	TGTGCCAGCAGCGTAGGGGCAGGACCTAGCACAGATACGCAGTATTTT	CASSVGAGPSTDTQYF